This T cell receptor (beta chain) was sequenced during a study of shared clonotypes between healthy human individuals. Regarding the study as a whole: Measured sharing among donors was expected to vary with sequencing depth.

The CDR3 consists of 18 residues. V lost 0 bases, J lost 4 bases, and 14 bases stayed unmatched. CDR1 is SGDLS, CDR2 YYNGEE, per germline. Here immunoSEQ multiplex PCR was the method, and the copy in TCRdb shows in-frame clones only, minus some. The sample has roughly 2.5 million clones; over 85% are singletons. This clone was counted a few times. The antigen is undetermined. Adults of Caucasian background living in Nashville, Tennessee made up all donors. V and J are TRBV9 and TRBJ2-7; 9 nucleotides agree with TRBD2. The receptor was derived from a man aged 18 to 30 in good health. The sequencing input was naive CD4+ T cells sorted from blood. Subset specified: CD45RA+ positively selected. DNA of the CDR3: TGTGCCAGCAGCGTAGGTATAGCTAGCGGGGAAGTGATGTACGAGCAGTACTTC. This translates into CASSVGIASGEVMYEQYF.